This passage covers 30 T cell receptor beta chains from one sample sequenced in a study of beta chain features in type 1 diabetes. Their target antigens are unknown. All of the isolated RNA was reverse transcribed, so expressed TCRB transcripts were sequenced. Generated by immunoSEQ multiplex PCR, the TCRdb table keeps only in-frame clones and is missing some. The sample contains roughly 220,000 clones, more than 15% of which appear only once. Study-wide points: A moderate, significant TCRB CDR3 shortening appeared in type 1 diabetes across four CD4+ subsets.

The specimen sequenced was naive CD4+ T cells from blood. The receptor set was obtained from a man under 40 with type 1 diabetes.

The CDR3 loop reads CSVARGHGYITDTQYF. The CDR3 DNA reads TGCAGCGTTGCCCGAGGACACGGGTACATTACAGATACGCAGTATTTT. This chain connects TRBV29-1 to TRBJ2-3, with TRBD1 as a possible D gene (5 bases). This CDR3 spans 16 amino acids. Per the germline V gene, CDR1 is SQVTM and CDR2 is ANQGSEA. V was pared by 4 bases and J by 3 bases, with 20 bases between.

This clone was seen a few times. The chain joins TRBV5-1 to TRBJ2-2; 10 bases fit TRBD2. Germline V gene lookup returns CDR1 SGHRS and CDR2 YFSETQ. The CDR3 spans 20 residues. Trimming removed 4 bases from V and 3 bases from J; junction bases left unmatched: 18. CDR3 sequence: CASSRQPWTSGPADTGELFF. The CDR3 bases are TGCGCCAGCAGCCGGCAACCATGGACTAGCGGCCCCGCGGACACCGGGGAGCTGTTTTTT.

This clone was observed a handful of times. This chain joins TRBV20-1 and TRBJ2-7, with a possible D match to TRBD2 (6 bases). The CDR3 contains 11 residues. Per germline, CDR1 DFQATT and CDR2 SNEGSKA (reference sequence). This CDR3 is CIIGTEYEQYF. CDR3 DNA: TGCATTATCGGGACTGAGTACGAGCAGTACTTC.

The chain carries TRBV5-4 and TRBJ2-5; D is uncertain. The CDR3 covers 12 residues. The germline gives CDR1 SGHNT, CDR2 YYREEE (reference sequence). The germline V and J ends were trimmed by 0 bases and 5 bases, with 5 bases remaining between them. The CDR3 loop is CASSLDMETQYF. Here the CDR3 DNA reads TGTGCCAGCAGCTTGGATATGGAGACCCAGTACTTC.

On this clone: The sample carries other DNA sequences with the same CDR3. The V and J genes are TRBV9 and TRBJ2-1; D is undetermined. Germline V gene data show CDR1 as SGDLS and CDR2 as YYNGEE. V gave up 0 bases and J gave up 7 bases, with 5 bases separating them. The CDR3 is 12 residues long. This CDR3 is CASSVDGNEQFF. DNA for the CDR3: TGTGCCAGCAGCGTAGACGGTAATGAGCAGTTCTTC.

This chain joins TRBV29-1 and TRBJ2-7; D gene unclear. The CDR3 totals 12 residues. Trimming shortened V by 0 bases and J by 5 bases, and 8 bases separated the two germline ends. Germline CDR1 reads SQVTM; CDR2 reads ANQGSEA. This CDR3 reads CSVEEGLDEQYF. DNA of the CDR3: TGCAGCGTTGAAGAGGGTTTGGACGAGCAGTACTTC.

The rearrangement uses TRBV5-4 and TRBJ2-7, with TRBD1 matching 9 bases. The length of the CDR3 is 14 residues. Germline CDR1 and CDR2: SGHNT and YYREEE (reference sequence). Unmatched junction bases numbered 9, after V lost 4 bases and J lost 7 bases. CDR3 amino acids: CASSANRGRYEQYF. CDR3 nucleotide sequence: TGTGCCAGCAGCGCAAACAGGGGGCGGTATGAGCAGTACTTC.

The V and J genes are TRBV19 and TRBJ2-7; D is unresolved. Trimming stripped 3 bases from V and 2 bases from J, with 8 bases between. From germline, CDR1 is LNHDA and CDR2 SQIVND (reference sequence). The CDR3 length is 13 residues. For the CDR3, the DNA is TGTGCCAGTAGTATCGCCGGCACCTACGAGCAGTACTTC. Translation gives CASSIAGTYEQYF.

V gene TRBV5-1 combines with J gene TRBJ2-6, with TRBD2 as a possible D gene (6 bases). Germline V lookup: CDR1 SGHRS, CDR2 YFSETQ. This CDR3 is built from 18 residues. Trimming pared 5 bases from V and 0 bases from J, leaving 18 bases between. CDR3 sequence (DNA): TGCGCCAGCAGTATGCGGGACTCTTTCTACTCTGGGGCCAACGTCCTGACTTTC. As protein: CASSMRDSFYSGANVLTF. The full variable domain, rest sourced from reference TRBV5-1 and TRBJ2-6, is KAGVTQTPRYLIKTRGQQVTLSCSPISGHRSVSWYQQTPGQGLQFLFEYFSETQRNKGNFPGRFSGRQFSNSRSEMNVSTLELGDSALYLCASSMRDSFYSGANVLTFGAGSRLTVL.

The rearrangement links TRBV28 to TRBJ2-7; D is undetermined. CDR1 MDHEN and CDR2 SYDVKM come from the germline V gene. The length of the CDR3 is 12 residues. The V and J ends lost 3 bases and 2 bases respectively, with 5 bases between them. CDR3 residues: CASSFNAYEQYF. The CDR3 DNA is TGTGCCAGCAGTTTTAATGCCTACGAGCAGTACTTC.

In this sample, this clone turned up a few times. The chain combines TRBV9 with TRBJ2-5; the D gene is possibly TRBD1 (6 bases). CDR3 length: 14 residues. Trimming left V 0 bases short and J 4 bases short, with 10 bases between. CDR1 SGDLS and CDR2 YYNGEE come from the germline V gene. The DNA for the CDR3 is TGTGCCAGCAGCGTAGAAAGCAGGGGAGAGACCCAGTACTTC. Encoded protein: CASSVESRGETQYF.

This clone was detected a few times. This sequence joins TRBV9 and TRBJ1-2, with 9 bases aligning to TRBD1. V trimming: 2 bases; J trimming: 2 bases; junction bases outside the gene matches: 4. The CDR3 is made up of 15 amino acids. CDR1 SGDLS and CDR2 YYNGEE come from the germline V gene. For the CDR3, the DNA is TGTGCCAGCAGCGTCGGGACAGGGAAGAACTATGGCTACACCTTC. It specifies CASSVGTGKNYGYTF. The complete variable domain, with remaining parts taken from reference TRBV9 and TRBJ1-2, reads DSGVTQTPKHLITATGQRVTLRCSPRSGDLSVYWYQQSLDQGLQFLIQYYNGEERAKGNILERFSAQQFPDLHSELNLSSLELGDSALYFCASSVGTGKNYGYTFGSGTRLTVV.

The V gene is TRBV29-1, the J gene TRBJ2-7; D call uncertain. The CDR3 is made up of 12 amino acids. The germline CDR1 and CDR2 sequences are SQVTM and ANQGSEA. The germline V and J ends were trimmed by 5 bases and 2 bases, with 10 bases remaining between them. The CDR3 loop reads CSVRTSAYEQYF. The CDR3 DNA reads as TGCAGCGTTAGGACCTCAGCCTACGAGCAGTACTTC.

This chain links TRBV15 with TRBJ1-4, with TRBD1 as a possible D gene (5 bases). The germline V gene has CDR1 LNHNV and CDR2 YYDKDF (reference sequence). Deletions cut 0 bases from V and 6 bases from J, with 11 bases between. The CDR3 totals 15 residues. The CDR3 region has the DNA TGTGCCACCAGCAGAGATCTCGGCAGGGATGAAAAACTGTTTTTT. Residues: CATSRDLGRDEKLFF.

The chain links TRBV5-4 to TRBJ2-1, with D perhaps TRBD1 or TRBD2 (5 bases each). Trimming shortened V by 2 bases and J by 5 bases, and 11 bases separated the two germline ends. Germline loops: CDR1 SGHNT, CDR2 YYREEE (reference sequence). This CDR3 comprises 14 residues. The CDR3 sequence is CASSFVGTNNEQFF. CDR3 bases: TGTGCCAGCAGCTTCGTGGGGACGAACAATGAGCAGTTCTTC. The whole variable domain, remainder taken from reference TRBV5-4 and TRBJ2-1, is ETGVTQSPTHLIKTRGQQVTLRCSSQSGHNTVSWYQQALGQGPQFIFQYYREEENGRGNFPPRFSGLQFPNYSSELNVNALELDDSALYLCASSFVGTNNEQFFGPGTRLTVL.

This clone was recorded a few times. The gene calls are TRBV29-1 and TRBJ1-4; the match to TRBD1 covers 7 bases. Trimming at V came to 4 bases and at J to 8 bases, leaving 7 bases not matched to a gene. The CDR3 has 13 residues. Per germline, CDR1 SQVTM and CDR2 ANQGSEA. DNA of the CDR3: TGCAGCGTTGGACAGGGTATCGGGGAAAAACTGTTTTTT. Its protein is CSVGQGIGEKLFF.

The table lists this clone with a few counts. This chain uses TRBV14 with TRBJ1-4, with 8 bases that match TRBD1. Trimming cost V 4 bases and J 12 bases; bases outside gene matches: 7. Germline assignment: CDR1 SGHDN and CDR2 FVKESK. The CDR3 is made up of 13 amino acids. The CDR3 spells CASSPIDRGQLFF. In DNA, the CDR3 is TGTGCCAGCAGCCCTATAGACAGGGGTCAACTGTTTTTT.

The genes are TRBV6-6 and TRBJ1-2; D remains ambiguous. The germline V and J ends were trimmed by 5 bases and 3 bases, with 1 base remaining between them. CDR1 is MNHNY and CDR2 is SVGAGI in the germline V gene (reference sequence). This CDR3 contains 10 residues. The CDR3 DNA reads TGTGCCAGCAGTGACTATGGCTACACCTTC. Protein: CASSDYGYTF.

This chain links TRBV28 with TRBJ2-6, with a tentative D call TRBD1 (5 bases). This CDR3 comprises 16 residues. With 5 bases removed from V and 0 bases from J, the gap between germline ends came to 11 bases. The V gene's germline CDR1 is MDHEN and CDR2 SYDVKM. CDR3 region: CASSRVRDSGANVLTF. CDR3 nucleotides: TGTGCCAGCAGTCGGGTCAGGGACTCTGGGGCCAACGTCCTGACTTTC.

The CDR3 is CASSQDQASGSIGNEQFF. The CDR3 nucleotides read TGCGCCAGCAGCCAAGATCAGGCTAGCGGGAGTATAGGGAATGAGCAGTTCTTC. V usage is TRBV4-1 and J usage is TRBJ2-1; 10 bases are a match to TRBD2. The CDR3 consists of 18 residues. V dropped 0 bases and J dropped 7; count of bases not matched to a gene: 12. Germline CDR1 is MGHRA and CDR2 is YSYEKL.

This clone has just a few counts. V usage is TRBV5-6 and J usage is TRBJ2-1; possible D gene TRBD2, 6 bases. The V gene lost 4 bases and the J gene lost 0 bases, with 11 bases spanning the gap. The CDR3 extends over 15 amino acids. Germline CDR1 SGHDT, CDR2 YYEEEE. CDR3 sequence reads: CASSRWGVSYNEQFF. The CDR3 nucleotides read TGTGCCAGCAGCCGCTGGGGGGTCTCCTACAATGAGCAGTTCTTC.

The chain couples TRBV7-9 to TRBJ1-3, with a tentative D call TRBD1 (6 bases). This CDR3 is built from 16 residues. Trimming left V 1 base short and J 0 bases short, with 10 bases between. The V gene's germline CDR1 is SEHNR and CDR2 FQNEAQ (reference sequence). DNA for the CDR3: TGTGCCAGCAGCTTAGTCTCGACAGGCTCTGGAAACACCATATATTTT. It specifies CASSLVSTGSGNTIYF.

CDR3 protein: CASSLAQGEEYF. The DNA for the CDR3 is TGTGCCAGCAGTTTGGCGCAGGGTGAGGAGTATTTT. The rearrangement links TRBV27 to TRBJ2-3; a weak D match, TRBD1 (5 bases). This CDR3 contains 12 residues. CDR1 MNHEY and CDR2 SMNVEV come from the germline V gene (reference sequence). V was pared by 3 bases and J by 13 bases, with 14 bases between.

This sequence joins TRBV6-5 and TRBJ1-5; D call uncertain. The CDR3 is made up of 13 amino acids. The V gene's germline CDR1 is MNHEY and CDR2 SVGAGI. V shed 6 bases and J shed 6 bases, with 12 bases lying between them. The CDR3 protein is CASSLRRSQPQHF. The CDR3 region has the DNA TGTGCCAGCAGCCTCCGGCGGAGTCAGCCCCAGCATTTT.

V usage is TRBV29-1 and J usage is TRBJ2-3; a possible D gene is TRBD2 (6 bases). Per the germline V gene, CDR1 is SQVTM and CDR2 is ANQGSEA. The CDR3 totals 15 residues. V gave up 6 bases and J gave up 1 base, with 17 bases separating them. The CDR3 bases are TGCAGCGTGGGCGGGATCCCCGGCCGCACAGATACGCAGTATTTT. Translated: CSVGGIPGRTDTQYF.

With respect to this clone: Other DNA sequences within the sample encode an identical CDR3. The chain combines TRBV4-2 with TRBJ2-3; D remains unclear. V shed 0 bases and J shed 6 bases, with 7 bases lying between them. This CDR3 comprises 13 residues. CDR1 LGHNA and CDR2 YNFKEQ come from the germline V gene. The CDR3 coding sequence is TGTGCCAGCAGCCAAGACCTCCCCGATACGCAGTATTTT. Amino acid sequence: CASSQDLPDTQYF.

This clone appeared a few times. V is TRBV28 and J is TRBJ2-5; D unclear. The germline V and J ends were trimmed by 3 bases and 5 bases, with 7 bases remaining between them. The CDR3 is made up of 12 amino acids. The germline V gene has CDR1 MDHEN and CDR2 SYDVKM. Written as DNA, the CDR3 is TGTGCCAGCAGTTTCGGTCCCGAGACCCAGTACTTC. Translation gives CASSFGPETQYF.

This clone turned up a few times. The chain joins TRBV7-2 to TRBJ2-4; no clear D. Trimming took off 3 bases at V and 1 base at J, with 7 bases between the two ends. This CDR3 comprises 14 residues. CDR1 is SGHTA, CDR2 FQGNSA, per germline. In DNA, the CDR3 is TGTGCCAGCAGCTTGTCGCGGGCCAAAAACATTCAGTACTTC. It yields the protein CASSLSRAKNIQYF.

This chain connects TRBV7-9 to TRBJ2-1, with TRBD2 as a possible D gene (5 bases). The germline V gene encodes CDR1 SEHNR and CDR2 FQNEAQ (reference sequence). Trimming took 1 base from V and 4 from J, leaving 11 bases between them. The CDR3 runs to 15 residues. The DNA for the CDR3 is TGTGCCAGCAGCTTAGTAATGGCGGGTTACAATGAGCAGTTCTTC. Amino acid sequence: CASSLVMAGYNEQFF.

The V gene is TRBV27, the J gene TRBJ2-7; TRBD2 aligns across 10 bases. The CDR3 totals 15 residues. The V segment lost 8 bases and the J segment 2 bases; nucleotides outside the gene matches: 9. The germline V gene encodes CDR1 MNHEY and CDR2 SMNVEV (reference sequence). The CDR3 DNA follows: TGTGCCAGCTCTCCCTGGACTAGCGGACCCTACGAGCAGTACTTC. This encodes CASSPWTSGPYEQYF.